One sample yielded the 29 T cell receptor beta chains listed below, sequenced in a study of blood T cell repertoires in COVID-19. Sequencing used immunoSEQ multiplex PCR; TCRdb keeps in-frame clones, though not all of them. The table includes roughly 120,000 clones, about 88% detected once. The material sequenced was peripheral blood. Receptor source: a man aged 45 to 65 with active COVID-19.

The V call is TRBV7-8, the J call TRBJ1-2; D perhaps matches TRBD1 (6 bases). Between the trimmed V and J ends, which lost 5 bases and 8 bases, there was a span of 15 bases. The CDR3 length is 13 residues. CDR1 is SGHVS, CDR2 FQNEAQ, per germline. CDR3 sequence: CASSPGGAGGYTF. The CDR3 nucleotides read TGTGCCAGCAGCCCTGGGGGGGCGGGGGGCTACACCTTC.

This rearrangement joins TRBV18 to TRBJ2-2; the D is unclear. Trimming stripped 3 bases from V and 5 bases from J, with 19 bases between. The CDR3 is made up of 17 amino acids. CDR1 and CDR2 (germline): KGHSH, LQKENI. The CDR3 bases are TGTGCCAGCTCACCGAATTCAGCGTCTATTACGACCGGGGAGCTGTTTTTT. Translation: CASSPNSASITTGELFF.

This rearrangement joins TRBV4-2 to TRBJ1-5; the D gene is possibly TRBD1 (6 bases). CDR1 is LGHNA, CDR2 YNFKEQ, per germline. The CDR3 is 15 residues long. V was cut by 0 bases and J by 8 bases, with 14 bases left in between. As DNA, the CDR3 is TGTGCCAGCAGCCAAGATTTTGGGGGCCCTGAGCCCCAGCATTTT. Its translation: CASSQDFGGPEPQHF.

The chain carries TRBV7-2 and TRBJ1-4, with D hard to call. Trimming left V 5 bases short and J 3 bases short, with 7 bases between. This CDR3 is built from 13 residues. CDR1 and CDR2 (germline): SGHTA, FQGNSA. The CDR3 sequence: CASSRSSNEKLFF. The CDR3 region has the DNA TGTGCCAGCAGCCGTTCGTCTAATGAAAAACTGTTTTTT.

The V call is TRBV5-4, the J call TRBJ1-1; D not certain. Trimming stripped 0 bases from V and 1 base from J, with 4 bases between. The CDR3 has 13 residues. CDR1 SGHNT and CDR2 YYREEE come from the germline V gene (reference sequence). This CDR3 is CASSLGGNTEAFF. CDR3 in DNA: TGTGCCAGCAGCTTGGGAGGGAACACTGAAGCTTTCTTT.

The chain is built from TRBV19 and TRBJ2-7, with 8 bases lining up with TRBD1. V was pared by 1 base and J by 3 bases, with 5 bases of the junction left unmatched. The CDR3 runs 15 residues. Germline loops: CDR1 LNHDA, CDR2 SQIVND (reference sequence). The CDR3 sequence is CASSIGQGIYYEQYF. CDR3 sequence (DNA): TGTGCCAGTAGTATAGGACAGGGGATCTACTACGAGCAGTACTTC.

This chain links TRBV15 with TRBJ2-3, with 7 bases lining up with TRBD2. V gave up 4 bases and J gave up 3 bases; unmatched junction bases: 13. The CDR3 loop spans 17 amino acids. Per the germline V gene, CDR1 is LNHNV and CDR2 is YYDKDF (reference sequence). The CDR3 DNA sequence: TGTGCCACCAGCACCCTCAGCGGGACTTGGAGGACAGATACGCAGTATTTT. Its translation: CATSTLSGTWRTDTQYF.

The CDR3 here is CASSLTDGYTF. The CDR3 nucleotides are TGTGCCAGCAGCTTGACAGATGGCTACACCTTC. The chain combines TRBV5-4 with TRBJ1-2; D is unresolved. CDR3 size: 11 residues. In germline, CDR1 is SGHNT, CDR2 YYREEE (reference sequence). Trimming stripped 1 base from V and 6 bases from J, with 4 bases between.

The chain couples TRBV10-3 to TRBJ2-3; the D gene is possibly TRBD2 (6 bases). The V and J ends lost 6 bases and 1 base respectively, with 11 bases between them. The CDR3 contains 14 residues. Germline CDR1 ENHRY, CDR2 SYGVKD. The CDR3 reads CAIRDLAGTDTQYF. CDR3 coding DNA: TGTGCCATCAGGGATTTAGCGGGCACAGATACGCAGTATTTT.

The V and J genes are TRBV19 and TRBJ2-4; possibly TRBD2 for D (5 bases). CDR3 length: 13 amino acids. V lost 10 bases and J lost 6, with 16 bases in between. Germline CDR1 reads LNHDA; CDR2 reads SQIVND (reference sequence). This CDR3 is CATAGVVGNIQYF. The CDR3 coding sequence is TGTGCCACCGCCGGGGTAGTGGGAAACATTCAGTACTTC.

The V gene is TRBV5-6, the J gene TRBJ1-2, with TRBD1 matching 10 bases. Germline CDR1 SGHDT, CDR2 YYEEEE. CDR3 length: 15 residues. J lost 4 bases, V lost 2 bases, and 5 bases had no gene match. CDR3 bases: TGTGCCAGCAGCTTCCGGGACAGGGGAATCTATGGCTACACCTTC. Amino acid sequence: CASSFRDRGIYGYTF.

The CDR3 reads CSVLGQGAWETQYF. DNA for the CDR3: TGCAGCGTTCTCGGACAGGGGGCTTGGGAGACCCAGTACTTC. V usage is TRBV29-1 and J usage is TRBJ2-5; 11 nucleotides align to TRBD1. Germline assignment: CDR1 SQVTM and CDR2 ANQGSEA. The CDR3 spans 14 residues. Trimming at V came to 5 bases and at J to 5 bases, leaving 7 bases not matched to a gene. The full variable domain, in which reference TRBV29-1 and TRBJ2-5 provide the parts outside the CDR3, is SAVISQKPSRDICQRGTSLTIQCQVDSQVTMMFWYRQQPGQSLTLIATANQGSEATYESGFVIDKFPISRPNLTFSTLTVSNMSPEDSSIYLCSVLGQGAWETQYFGPGTRLLVL.

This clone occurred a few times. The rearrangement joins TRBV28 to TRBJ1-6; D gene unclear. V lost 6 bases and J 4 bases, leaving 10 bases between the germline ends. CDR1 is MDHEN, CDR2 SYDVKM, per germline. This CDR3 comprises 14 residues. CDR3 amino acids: CASRPGLYNSPLHF. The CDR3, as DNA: TGTGCCAGCAGGCCAGGACTTTATAATTCACCCCTCCACTTT. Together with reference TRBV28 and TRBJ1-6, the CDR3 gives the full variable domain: DVKVTQSSRYLVKRTGEKVFLECVQDMDHENMFWYRQDPGLGLRLIYFSYDVKMKEKGDIPEGYSVSREKKERFSLILESASTNQTSMYLCASRPGLYNSPLHFGNGTRLTVT.

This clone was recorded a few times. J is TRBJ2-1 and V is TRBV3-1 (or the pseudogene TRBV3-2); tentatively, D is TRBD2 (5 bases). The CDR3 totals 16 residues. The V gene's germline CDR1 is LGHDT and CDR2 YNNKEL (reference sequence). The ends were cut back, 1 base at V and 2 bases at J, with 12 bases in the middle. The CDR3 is CASSQVLGVTYNEQFF. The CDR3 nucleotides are TGTGCCAGCAGCCAAGTCCTCGGGGTTACCTACAATGAGCAGTTCTTC.

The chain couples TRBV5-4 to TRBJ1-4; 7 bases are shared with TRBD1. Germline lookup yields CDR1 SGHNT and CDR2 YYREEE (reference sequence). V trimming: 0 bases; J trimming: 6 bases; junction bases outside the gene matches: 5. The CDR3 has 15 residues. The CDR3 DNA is TGTGCCAGCAGCTTGGAGGGGACAGAATATGAAAAACTGTTTTTT. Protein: CASSLEGTEYEKLFF.

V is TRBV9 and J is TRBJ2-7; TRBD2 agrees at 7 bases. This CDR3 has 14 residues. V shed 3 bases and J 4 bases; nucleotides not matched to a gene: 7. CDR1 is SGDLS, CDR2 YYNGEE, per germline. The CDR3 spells CASSEGRERYEQYF. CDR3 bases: TGTGCCAGCAGCGAGGGGAGGGAGCGGTACGAGCAGTACTTC.

CDR3 sequence reads: CASSFIGGVSRDTQYF. DNA for the CDR3: TGTGCCAGCAGCTTTATAGGAGGGGTATCACGAGATACGCAGTATTTT. The rearrangement joins TRBV11-3 to TRBJ2-3; tentatively, D is TRBD2 (6 bases). With 3 bases removed from V and 5 bases from J, the gap between germline ends came to 18 bases. Germline CDR1 reads SGHNT; CDR2 reads YENEEA. This CDR3 comprises 16 residues.

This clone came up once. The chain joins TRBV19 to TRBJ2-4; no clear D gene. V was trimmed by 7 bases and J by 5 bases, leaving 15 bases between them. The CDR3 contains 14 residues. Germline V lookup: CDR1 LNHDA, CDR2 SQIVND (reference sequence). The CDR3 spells CASKVDNWENIQYF. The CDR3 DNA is TGTGCCAGTAAGGTAGACAACTGGGAAAACATTCAGTACTTC.

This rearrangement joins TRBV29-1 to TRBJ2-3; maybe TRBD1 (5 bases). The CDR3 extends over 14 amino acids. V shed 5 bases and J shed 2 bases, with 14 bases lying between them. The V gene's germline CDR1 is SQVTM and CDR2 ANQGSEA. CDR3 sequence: CSVRRGATTDTQYF. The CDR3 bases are TGCAGCGTTCGGCGTGGGGCGACCACAGATACGCAGTATTTT.

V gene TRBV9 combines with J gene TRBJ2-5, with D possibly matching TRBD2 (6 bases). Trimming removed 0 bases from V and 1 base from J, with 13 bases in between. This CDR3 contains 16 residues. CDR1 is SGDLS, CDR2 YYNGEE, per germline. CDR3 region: CASSVGGERVQETQYF. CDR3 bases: TGTGCCAGCAGCGTAGGAGGGGAGCGGGTCCAAGAGACCCAGTACTTC.

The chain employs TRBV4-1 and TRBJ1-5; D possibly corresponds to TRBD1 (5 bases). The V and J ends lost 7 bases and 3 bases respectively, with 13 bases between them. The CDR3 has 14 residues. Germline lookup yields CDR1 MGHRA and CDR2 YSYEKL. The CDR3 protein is CASKGRVINQPQHF. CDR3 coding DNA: TGCGCCAGCAAGGGCAGGGTAATCAATCAGCCCCAGCATTTT.

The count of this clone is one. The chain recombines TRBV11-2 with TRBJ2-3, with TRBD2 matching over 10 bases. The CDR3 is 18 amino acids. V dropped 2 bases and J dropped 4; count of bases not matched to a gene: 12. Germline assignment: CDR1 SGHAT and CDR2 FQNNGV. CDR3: CASSLSLASSGSPDTQYF. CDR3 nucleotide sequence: TGTGCCAGCAGCTTATCACTAGCGTCTAGCGGGAGCCCAGATACGCAGTATTTT.

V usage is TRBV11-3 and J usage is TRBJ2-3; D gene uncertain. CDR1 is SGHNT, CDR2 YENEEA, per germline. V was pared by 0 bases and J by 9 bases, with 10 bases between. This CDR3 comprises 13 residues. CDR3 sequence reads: CASSLDSSHTQYF. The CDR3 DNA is TGTGCCAGCAGCTTAGATTCGAGTCACACGCAGTATTTT.

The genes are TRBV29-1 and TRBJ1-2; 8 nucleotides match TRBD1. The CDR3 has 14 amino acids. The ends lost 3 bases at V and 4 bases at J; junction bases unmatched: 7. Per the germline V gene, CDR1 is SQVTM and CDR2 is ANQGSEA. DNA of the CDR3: TGCAGCGTTGATCGACAGGGGACCTCCTATGGCTACACCTTC. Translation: CSVDRQGTSYGYTF.

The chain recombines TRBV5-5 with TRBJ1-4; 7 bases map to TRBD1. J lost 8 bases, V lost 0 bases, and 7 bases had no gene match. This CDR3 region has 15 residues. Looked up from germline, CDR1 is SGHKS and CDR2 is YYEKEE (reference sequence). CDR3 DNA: TGTGCCAGCAGCTTGGTAGGGACAGTGGACGAAAAACTGTTTTTT. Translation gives CASSLVGTVDEKLFF.

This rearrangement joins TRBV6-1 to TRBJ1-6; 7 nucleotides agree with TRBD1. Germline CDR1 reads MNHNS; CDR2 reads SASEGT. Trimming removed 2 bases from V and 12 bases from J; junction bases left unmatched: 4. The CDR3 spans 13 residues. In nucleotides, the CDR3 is TGTGCCAGCAGTGAACAAGGGGGCCAACCCCTCCACTTT. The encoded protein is CASSEQGGQPLHF.

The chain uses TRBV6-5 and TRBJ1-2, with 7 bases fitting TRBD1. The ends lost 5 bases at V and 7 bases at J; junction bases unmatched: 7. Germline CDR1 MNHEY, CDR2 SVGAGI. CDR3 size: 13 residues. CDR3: CASSRGTVAGYTF. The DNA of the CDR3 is TGTGCCAGCAGTCGCGGGACAGTGGCTGGCTACACCTTC.

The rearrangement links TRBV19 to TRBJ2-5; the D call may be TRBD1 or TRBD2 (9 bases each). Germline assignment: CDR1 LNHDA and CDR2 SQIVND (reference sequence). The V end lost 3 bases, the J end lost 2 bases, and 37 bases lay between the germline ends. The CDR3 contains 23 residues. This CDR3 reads CASSIKGTGRPLTSGPPQETQYF. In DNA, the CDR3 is TGTGCCAGTAGTATCAAAGGGACAGGGCGGCCCTTGACTAGCGGACCTCCTCAAGAGACCCAGTACTTC.

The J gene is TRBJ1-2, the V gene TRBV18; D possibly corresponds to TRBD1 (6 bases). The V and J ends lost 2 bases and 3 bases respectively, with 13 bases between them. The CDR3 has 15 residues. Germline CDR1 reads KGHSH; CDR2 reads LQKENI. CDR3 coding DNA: TGTGCCAGCTCACCAGGGGGCAGGGATGACTATGGCTACACCTTC. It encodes CASSPGGRDDYGYTF.